The source of this T cell receptor (beta chain) is a study of cytomegalovirus exposure and HLA in healthy donors. Remarks on this clone: Its antigen is not known.

Study outcomes and limitations: Roughly uniform depth of sequencing across donors was assumed in presence/absence analyses.

This PCR relied on a set of 60 Vbeta primers and 13 Jbeta primers. Some clones are missing from TCRdb's copy, which holds only in-frame ones; the method was immunoSEQ multiplex PCR. The table records tens of thousands of clones, around three quarters of them present only once. Germline CDR1 reads SGDLS; CDR2 reads YYNGEE. The CDR3 is made up of 13 amino acids. V shed 4 bases and J 5 bases; nucleotides not matched to a gene: 3. The sequence came from a man aged 25-40 years in good health and CMV-seronegative. The gene calls are TRBV9 and TRBJ1-5, with 7 bases that match TRBD1. Sequenced material: PBMCs. The CDR3 reads CASSRQGYQPQHF. The CDR3 coding sequence is TGTGCCAGCAGCCGACAGGGCTATCAGCCCCAGCATTTT.